Below, one TCR beta chain is given with its context. The antigen is not known. Sequencing was performed with immunoSEQ multiplex PCR; in TCRdb, only in-frame clones are kept and a portion is missing. The sample consists of over a million clones, roughly 80% of them appearing once. The CDR3 is made up of 16 amino acids. Trimming cost V 5 bases and J 0 bases, with 14 bases left between them. Germline loops: CDR1 SGHVS, CDR2 FQNEAQ. This record belongs to a study of shared clonotypes between healthy human individuals. Whole-study results and caveats: Specimens sampled were limited to blood, with tissue repertoires likely differing.

The chain uses TRBV7-8 and TRBJ1-3; weak D call: TRBD1 (6 bases). This TCR was sampled from a man younger than 35 in good health. The sample comprised memory CD4+ T cells sorted from blood. The sample's subset: CD45RA-negative fraction. CDR3 nucleotide sequence: TGTGCCAGCAGCCATCCGGGACAAAGCTCTGGAAACACCATATATTTT. Amino acid sequence: CASSHPGQSSGNTIYF.